Each of the 29 T cell receptor beta chains below was sequenced from the same sample in a study of metastatic and nonmetastatic thyroid tumors. Via MiXCR, TCRdb re-called the PCR reads. The sample includes over 40,000 clones, about 22% of them seen just once. All patients reached thyroid surgery having received no treatment beforehand. Sample: blood. These receptors all come from a male donor with papillary thyroid cancer or a benign thyroid nodule (not recorded which). Some clones in this sample may be carry-over from other donors' samples.

This clone was counted ten times or more. The rearrangement uses TRBV18 and TRBJ2-3; 9 nucleotides match TRBD1. The CDR3 consists of 14 residues. The germline V gene has CDR1 KGHSH and CDR2 LQKENI. V lost 2 bases and J lost 5; bases outside the gene matches: 2. The CDR3 coding sequence is TGTGCCAGCTCACCAGGGACAGGGAGAGATACGCAGTATTTT. Amino acids: CASSPGTGRDTQYF.

This clone was detected many times. This sequence joins TRBV7-2 and TRBJ2-1, with TRBD1 as a possible D gene (6 bases). In germline, CDR1 is SGHTA, CDR2 FQGNSA. Trimming stripped 2 bases from V and 10 bases from J, with 12 bases between. The CDR3 contains 13 residues. The CDR3 region is CASSLPPGTEQFF. The CDR3 nucleotides read TGTGCCAGCAGCTTACCACCCGGGACAGAGCAGTTCTTC.

CDR3 region: CASSSPDNEQFF. The CDR3, as DNA: TGTGCCAGCAGCTCGCCCGACAATGAGCAGTTCTTC. The chain has TRBV7-8 and TRBJ2-1; D is unclear. The germline CDR1 and CDR2 sequences are SGHVS and FQNEAQ. This CDR3 spans 12 amino acids. The V and J ends lost 4 bases and 5 bases respectively, with 6 bases between them.

The gene calls are TRBV30 and TRBJ1-4; no clear D. Germline values: CDR1 GTSNPN, CDR2 SVGIG (reference sequence). CDR3 length equals 11 residues. The V end was cut by 3 bases, the J end by 5 bases, with 4 bases between. CDR3 protein: CAWSENEKLFF. In DNA form, the CDR3 reads TGTGCCTGGAGCGAAAATGAAAAACTGTTTTTT.

V usage is TRBV5-4 and J usage is TRBJ1-5; unclear D gene. The CDR3 consists of 13 residues. Per germline, CDR1 SGHNT and CDR2 YYREEE (reference sequence). V lost 5 bases and J 5 bases, leaving 11 bases between the germline ends. CDR3 sequence reads: CASSGRTDQPQHF. CDR3 sequence (DNA): TGTGCCAGCAGTGGCAGAACAGATCAGCCCCAGCATTTT.

This clone is classed as medium-sized. The chain has TRBV19 and TRBJ2-7, with 7 nucleotides matching TRBD1. Germline values: CDR1 LNHDA, CDR2 SQIVND (reference sequence). Trimming took 4 bases from V and 4 from J; bases not matched to a gene: 7. This CDR3 is 14 amino acids long. The CDR3 region has the DNA TGTGCCAGTAGTACCCGGACAGGACCTTACGAGCAGTACTTC. This codes for CASSTRTGPYEQYF.

This clone was counted ten times or more. The gene calls are TRBV20-1 and TRBJ2-1; D is perhaps TRBD2 (5 bases). This CDR3 is built from 16 residues. Germline CDR1 DFQATT, CDR2 SNEGSKA (reference sequence). Between the trimmed V and J ends, which lost 1 base and 9 bases, there was a span of 22 bases. The CDR3 is CSARALSGGEMSEQFF. The CDR3 DNA sequence: TGCAGTGCTAGAGCGTTAAGCGGAGGAGAAATGAGTGAGCAGTTCTTC.

This clone was seen more than once but under ten times. The genes are TRBV6-5 and TRBJ2-1; TRBD2 matches at 7 bases. Per germline, CDR1 MNHEY and CDR2 SVGAGI. The junction had 3 bases not matched to a gene; V was cut back by 0 bases and J by 13 bases. The CDR3 extends over 12 amino acids. CDR3 DNA sequence: TGTGCCAGCAGTTACTCCTGGACTAGACAGTTCTTC. It is translated as CASSYSWTRQFF.

In this sample, this clone turned up a few times. CDR3 residues: CASSPQGGPYNEQFF. The CDR3, as DNA: TGTGCCAGCAGTCCCCAGGGCGGCCCCTACAATGAGCAGTTCTTC. V and J are TRBV6-2 or TRBV6-3 and TRBJ2-1; D might be TRBD1 (5 bases). The CDR3 extends over 15 amino acids. Germline-derived CDR1 and CDR2 are MNHEY and SVGEGT. V was cut by 5 bases and J by 2 bases, with 13 bases left in between.

This clone was observed a handful of times. CDR3 sequence (DNA): TGTGCCAGCAGCCCCATTAGAAACACTGAAGCTTTCTTT. It yields the protein CASSPIRNTEAFF. The chain has TRBV12-3 or TRBV12-4 and TRBJ1-1; D is uncertain. This CDR3 spans 13 amino acids. Trimming took off 6 bases at V and 2 bases at J, with 10 bases between the two ends.

This clone counts as medium-sized. The chain employs TRBV27 and TRBJ2-7; 7 bases are shared with TRBD2. V was pared by 5 bases and J by 2 bases, with 12 bases of the junction left unmatched. Germline V CDR1 and CDR2: MNHEY, SMNVEV (reference sequence). The CDR3 consists of 16 residues. In nucleotides, the CDR3 is TGTGCCAGCAGTCCCTTGGTGGAGCGGGACGCCTACGAGCAGTACTTC. It translates to CASSPLVERDAYEQYF.

This clone was seen many times. V and J are TRBV20-1 and TRBJ2-7; the D gene is possibly TRBD2 (6 bases). Trimming stripped 3 bases from V and 1 base from J, with 19 bases between. Per germline, CDR1 DFQATT and CDR2 SNEGSKA (reference sequence). The CDR3 covers 16 residues. CDR3 sequence: CSASKGLATRSYEQYF. CDR3 sequence (DNA): TGCAGTGCTAGTAAAGGTTTAGCGACTAGATCCTACGAGCAGTACTTC.

This clone was recorded many times. This chain uses TRBV19 with TRBJ2-5; D is ambiguous. The CDR3 is 14 amino acids. V dropped 4 bases and J dropped 1 base, with 10 bases sitting between them. CDR1 LNHDA and CDR2 SQIVND come from the germline V gene (reference sequence). In nucleotides, the CDR3 is TGTGCCAGTAGTAGTAAGCCTATCCAAGAGACCCAGTACTTC. It codes for CASSSKPIQETQYF.

This clone appeared many times. CDR3 sequence (DNA): TGTGCCAGCAGCGTAGATGGGGAAACCTATATCTACGAGCAGTACTTC. Protein: CASSVDGETYIYEQYF. The chain has TRBV9 and TRBJ2-7; no reliable D call. Trimming left V 0 bases short and J 3 bases short, with 16 bases between. CDR1 and CDR2 from the germline V gene are SGDLS and YYNGEE. This CDR3 region has 16 residues. Full variable domain (rest looked up from reference TRBV9 and TRBJ2-7): DSGVTQTPKHLITATGQRVTLRCSPRSGDLSVYWYQQSLDQGLQFLIQYYNGEERAKGNILERFSAQQFPDLHSELNLSSLELGDSALYFCASSVDGETYIYEQYFGPGTRLTVT.

The gene calls are TRBV7-9 and TRBJ2-7, with 7 positions matching TRBD2. The CDR3 length is 14 residues. Germline CDR1 reads SEHNR; CDR2 reads FQNEAQ (reference sequence). V lost 4 bases, J lost 4 bases, and 7 bases stayed unmatched. The CDR3 bases are TGTGCCAGCAGCTCGACTAGCAGGACTTACGAGCAGTACTTC. Its protein is CASSSTSRTYEQYF.

This clone occurred many times. The chain couples TRBV28 to TRBJ2-2; D unresolved. Per germline, CDR1 MDHEN and CDR2 SYDVKM. The CDR3 extends over 14 amino acids. The ends were cut back, 4 bases at V and 6 bases at J, with 12 bases in the middle. The CDR3 protein is CASSSPPASGELFF. CDR3 coding DNA: TGTGCCAGCAGTTCCCCCCCGGCTTCCGGGGAGCTGTTTTTT.

The V call is TRBV20-1, the J call TRBJ1-6, with TRBD1 identical over 8 bases. Trimming removed 8 bases from V and 7 bases from J; junction bases left unmatched: 7. The CDR3 length is 13 residues. CDR1 and CDR2 (germline): DFQATT, SNEGSKA (reference sequence). The CDR3 nucleotides read TGCAGTACACTGGACAGGGACAATTCACCCCTCCACTTT. It encodes CSTLDRDNSPLHF.

In its sample, this clone is medium-sized. The rearrangement joins TRBV30 to TRBJ2-7, with 7 bases aligning to TRBD1. From germline, CDR1 is GTSNPN and CDR2 SVGIG (reference sequence). The J segment lost 3 bases and the V segment lost 5 bases, leaving 10 bases of the junction unmatched. The CDR3 consists of 14 residues. This CDR3 is CAWQAWDSYYEQYF. The CDR3 DNA reads TGTGCCTGGCAGGCTTGGGACAGCTACTACGAGCAGTACTTC. Together with reference TRBV30 and TRBJ2-7, the CDR3 gives the full variable domain: SQTIHQWPATLVQPVGSPLSLECTVEGTSNPNLYWYRQAAGRGLQLLFYSVGIGQISSEVPQNLSASRPQDRQFILSSKKLLLSDSGFYLCAWQAWDSYYEQYFGPGTRLTVT.

A few counts support this clone. The chain has TRBV7-9 and TRBJ2-7; a possible D gene is TRBD2 (5 bases). The V end lost 5 bases, the J end lost 2 bases, and 13 bases lay between the germline ends. CDR1 SEHNR and CDR2 FQNEAQ come from the germline V gene (reference sequence). This CDR3 region has 14 residues. This CDR3 reads CASSKPGSPYEQYF. CDR3 DNA sequence: TGTGCCAGCAGCAAGCCGGGATCCCCCTACGAGCAGTACTTC.

The sample holds many counts of this clone. A read error may be the cause here, since a much bigger clone is one base away. In the same sample, other DNA sequences code for this CDR3. This chain uses TRBV30 with TRBJ1-5, with D possibly matching TRBD1 (5 bases). CDR3 length: 12 residues. Germline V CDR1 and CDR2: GTSNPN, SVGIG (reference sequence). V was trimmed by 5 bases and J by 3 bases, leaving 8 bases between them. CDR3 coding DNA: TGTGCCTGGGGGGGGGTCAATCAGCCCCAGCATTTT. Its translation: CAWGGVNQPQHF.

This clone was counted ten times or more. The chain links TRBV30 to TRBJ2-3; D is perhaps TRBD1 or TRBD2 (6 bases each). Looked up from germline, CDR1 is GTSNPN and CDR2 is SVGIG (reference sequence). CDR3 size: 13 residues. V gave up 4 bases and J gave up 2 bases, with 10 bases separating them. The CDR3 spells CAWTGALTDTQYF. CDR3 bases: TGTGCCTGGACGGGGGCCCTCACAGATACGCAGTATTTT.

This clone occurred many times. The V and J genes are TRBV27 and TRBJ1-1; unclear D gene. V was pared by 6 bases and J by 3 bases, with 5 bases between. The germline V gene has CDR1 MNHEY and CDR2 SMNVEV (reference sequence). CDR3 length: 11 amino acids. The CDR3 protein is CASRTDTEAFF. In nucleotides, the CDR3 is TGTGCCAGCAGGACGGACACTGAAGCTTTCTTT.

This clone came up once. Other DNA sequences in the same sample also yield this CDR3. The chain carries TRBV20-1 and TRBJ2-2; 7 nucleotides match TRBD1. V dropped 6 bases and J dropped 0; count of bases not matched to a gene: 7. Germline CDR1 reads DFQATT; CDR2 reads SNEGSKA (reference sequence). The CDR3 consists of 15 residues. For the CDR3, the DNA is TGCAGTGCGCCCAGACAGGGATCGAACACCGGGGAGCTGTTTTTT. Its translation is CSAPRQGSNTGELFF.

This clone was detected many times. Compared with germline, one end of the junction differs, possibly owing to a read error. The CDR3 coding sequence is TGTGCCCGGAGCCTAGGACTAGACCAAGAGACCCAGTACTTC. It encodes CARSLGLDQETQYF. J is TRBJ2-5 and V is TRBV30; 7 nucleotides agree with TRBD2. In germline, CDR1 is GTSNPN, CDR2 SVGIG (reference sequence). This CDR3 is built from 14 residues.

This clone was detected ten times or more. This chain connects TRBV11-2 to TRBJ1-1, with D possibly matching TRBD1 (6 bases). This CDR3 is 15 amino acids long. Trimming removed 1 base from V and 5 bases from J, with 14 bases in between. The germline CDR1 and CDR2 sequences are SGHAT and FQNNGV. CDR3 sequence: CASSLGEGTLTEAFF. The CDR3 DNA follows: TGTGCCAGCAGCTTAGGCGAAGGGACATTGACTGAAGCTTTCTTT.

This clone was counted only a few times. The rearrangement uses TRBV6-5 and TRBJ1-2; 9 positions match TRBD1. Germline CDR1 and CDR2: MNHEY and SVGAGI. This CDR3 spans 15 amino acids. J was trimmed by 6 bases and V by 0 bases; bases with no gene match: 5. The DNA of the CDR3 is TGTGCCAGCAGTTACTCTACAGGGGGCGCGGATGGCTACACCTTC. Its protein product is CASSYSTGGADGYTF.

The chain joins TRBV18 to TRBJ1-5; TRBD1 is a possible D gene (5 bases). V lost 3 bases and J 10 bases, leaving 22 bases between the germline ends. CDR3 length equals 16 residues. Germline V gene data show CDR1 as KGHSH and CDR2 as LQKENI. The CDR3 spells CASSPAGGGDINPQHF. The CDR3 DNA is TGTGCCAGCTCACCGGCGGGCGGGGGGGATATCAATCCCCAGCATTTT.

This clone was counted ten times or more. The junction does not match germline at one end; this may be a read error. The CDR3 here is CASSLGGRAGVF. The CDR3 DNA sequence: TGTGCCAGCAGCTTAGGGGGGAGGGCCGGGGTCTTC. J is TRBJ2-1 and V is TRBV13, with 7 positions matching TRBD2. This CDR3 is built from 12 residues. CDR1 PRHDT and CDR2 FYEKMQ come from the germline V gene (reference sequence). Drawing the rest from reference TRBV13 and TRBJ2-1, the complete variable domain is AAGVIQSPRHLIKEKRETATLKCYPIPRHDTVYWYQQGPGQDPQFLISFYEKMQSDKGSIPDRFSAQQFSDYHSELNMSSLELGDSALYFCASSLGGRAGVFGPGTRLTVL.

Only a few counts were recorded for this clone. CDR3 nucleotide sequence: TGTGCCAGCAGCTTAGCGGGAGTTGAAGCTTTCTTT. As protein: CASSLAGVEAFF. V is TRBV7-9 and J is TRBJ1-1; D ambiguous. CDR1 is SEHNR, CDR2 FQNEAQ, per germline (reference sequence). Trimming left V 0 bases short and J 7 bases short, with 6 bases between. The length of the CDR3 is 12 residues.